One and the same sample provided the 17 T cell receptor beta chains below, sequenced in a study of CD8 T cells in Susac syndrome. An input of about 0.5 to 1 ug of RNA was subjected to reverse transcription using random hexamers. TCRdb passed the immunoSEQ multiplex PCR reads through MiXCR, listing each CDR3 protein once. Of 150,000 to 200,000 distinct CDR3 sequences in the sample, roughly 92% were seen once. What was sequenced was CD4+ T cells from PBMCs. Every receptor here comes from a human donor with multiple sclerosis.

The chain recombines TRBV6-5 with TRBJ1-3; tentatively, D is TRBD1 (5 bases). The CDR3 is made up of 15 amino acids. CDR1 is MNHEY and CDR2 is SVGAGI in the germline V gene. Deletions cut 7 bases from V and 1 base from J, with 14 bases between. CDR3 nucleotide sequence: TGTGCCAGCACCAACCGGGGCGAATCTGGAAACACCATATATTTT. Encoded protein: CASTNRGESGNTIYF.

This clonotype was detected only once. V usage is TRBV7-2 and J usage is TRBJ2-1, with D uncertain. Germline lookup yields CDR1 SGHTA and CDR2 FQGNSA. The CDR3 consists of 14 residues. Trimming pared 0 bases from V and 4 bases from J, leaving 7 bases between. CDR3 in amino acids: CASSLAEEYNEQFF. The CDR3 DNA follows: TGTGCCAGCAGCTTAGCGGAAGAGTACAATGAGCAGTTCTTC.

This chain connects TRBV2 to TRBJ1-4; tentative D call: TRBD1 (5 bases). V was pared by 4 bases and J by 3 bases, with 18 bases between. The CDR3 totals 17 residues. Germline lookup yields CDR1 SNHLY and CDR2 FYNNEI. Written as DNA, the CDR3 is TGTGCCAGCAGTGGCGGGACGGTAATGTTGGCTAATGAAAAACTGTTTTTT. Amino acids: CASSGGTVMLANEKLFF.

V usage is TRBV2 and J usage is TRBJ1-2, with D possibly TRBD1 on 6 matching bases. This CDR3 has 13 amino acids. Trimming took off 6 bases at V and 8 bases at J, with 16 bases between the two ends. Germline loops: CDR1 SNHLY, CDR2 FYNNEI. The CDR3 DNA is TGTGCCAGCAGGCAAAGACAGGCCTTAGGCTACACCTTC. It encodes CASRQRQALGYTF.

This clonotype was counted a single time. CDR3 protein: CASSSGEGGANVLTF. The CDR3 DNA sequence: TGTGCCAGCAGCTCAGGGGAAGGTGGGGCCAACGTCCTGACTTTC. The genes are TRBV7-2 and TRBJ2-6; D is perhaps TRBD1 (6 bases). The CDR3 sequence is 15 residues long. Germline V gene lookup returns CDR1 SGHTA and CDR2 FQGNSA. Trimming removed 4 bases from V and 3 bases from J, with 10 bases in between.

This chain uses TRBV4-1 with TRBJ2-1; perhaps TRBD1 as D (5 bases). V was clipped by 4 bases and J by 4 bases, with 14 bases between them. Germline V gene sequence: CDR1 MGHRA, CDR2 YSYEKL. The CDR3 consists of 15 residues. CDR3 in amino acids: CASSLKTVEYNEQFF. CDR3 in DNA: TGCGCCAGCAGCCTAAAGACAGTAGAATACAATGAGCAGTTCTTC.

This chain connects TRBV5-1 to TRBJ2-3; D ambiguous. Germline values: CDR1 SGHRS, CDR2 YFSETQ. The CDR3 has 14 residues. Trimming removed 4 bases at V and 1 base at J, with 10 bases between. CDR3 amino acids: CASSPAARTDTQYF. DNA for the CDR3: TGCGCCAGCAGCCCCGCGGCCCGCACAGATACGCAGTATTTT. Complete variable domain (other parts from reference TRBV5-1 and TRBJ2-3): KAGVTQTPRYLIKTRGQQVTLSCSPISGHRSVSWYQQTPGQGLQFLFEYFSETQRNKGNFPGRFSGRQFSNSRSEMNVSTLELGDSALYLCASSPAARTDTQYFGPGTRLTVL.

The J gene is TRBJ2-5, the V gene TRBV27; 8 positions agree with TRBD2. The ends lost 3 bases at V and 6 bases at J; junction bases unmatched: 6. Germline CDR1 MNHEY, CDR2 SMNVEV (reference sequence). The CDR3 consists of 14 residues. Here the CDR3 DNA reads TGTGCCAGCAGTTTTACTAGCGGTAGCCAGACCCAGTACTTC. Translated: CASSFTSGSQTQYF.

This chain connects TRBV3-1 to TRBJ1-1, with a possible D match to TRBD1 (5 bases). Trimming shortened V by 1 base and J by 3 bases, and 15 bases separated the two germline ends. Germline CDR1 and CDR2: LGHDT and YNNKEL (reference sequence). The CDR3 runs 16 residues. The CDR3: CASSQGVQGSYTEAFF. Written as DNA, the CDR3 is TGTGCCAGCAGCCAAGGCGTCCAGGGATCCTACACTGAAGCTTTCTTT.

This chain links TRBV4-2 with TRBJ1-3, with D unclear. This CDR3 comprises 15 residues. The V end lost 1 base, the J end lost 0 bases, and 7 bases lay between the germline ends. Germline assignment: CDR1 LGHNA and CDR2 YNFKEQ. CDR3 sequence: CASSQVSRSGNTIYF. The CDR3 nucleotides read TGTGCCAGCAGCCAAGTCAGCCGCTCTGGAAACACCATATATTTT.

In this sample, this clonotype turned up once. The CDR3 sequence: CASSFGTSGRENNEQFF. The CDR3 DNA reads TGCGCCAGCAGCTTCGGGACTAGCGGGAGGGAAAACAATGAGCAGTTCTTC. The chain couples TRBV5-1 to TRBJ2-1; 16 bases map to TRBD2. From germline, CDR1 is SGHRS and CDR2 YFSETQ. The CDR3 sequence is 17 residues long. The V gene end was trimmed by 2 bases and the J gene end by 5 bases; junction bases not matched to a gene: 4. The complete variable domain, with remaining parts taken from reference TRBV5-1 and TRBJ2-1, reads KAGVTQTPRYLIKTRGQQVTLSCSPISGHRSVSWYQQTPGQGLQFLFEYFSETQRNKGNFPGRFSGRQFSNSRSEMNVSTLELGDSALYLCASSFGTSGRENNEQFFGPGTRLTVL.

The chain carries TRBV10-3 and TRBJ2-3, with D uncertain. The CDR3 totals 14 residues. V lost 0 bases, J lost 11 bases, and 15 bases lay in between. Germline V lookup: CDR1 ENHRY, CDR2 SYGVKD. The CDR3 spells CAISESEWKLLQYF. DNA of the CDR3: TGTGCCATCAGTGAGTCGGAGTGGAAACTTCTGCAGTATTTT.

This chain uses TRBV9 with TRBJ2-3; D uncertain. The germline V and J ends were trimmed by 1 base and 2 bases, with 8 bases remaining between them. CDR3 size: 14 residues. Germline loops: CDR1 SGDLS, CDR2 YYNGEE. CDR3 residues: CASSVRTFTDTQYF. The CDR3 DNA reads TGTGCCAGCAGCGTAAGGACCTTCACAGATACGCAGTATTTT.

V and J are TRBV19 and TRBJ2-1; maybe TRBD2 (6 bases). CDR1 and CDR2 (germline): LNHDA, SQIVND (reference sequence). There are 13 residues in the CDR3. V gave up 6 bases and J gave up 10 bases, with 16 bases separating them. CDR3 amino acids: CASSLRLDTEQFF. The CDR3 DNA reads TGTGCCAGTAGCCTCAGACTAGACACGGAGCAGTTCTTC.

V gene TRBV28 combines with J gene TRBJ1-5; D might be TRBD1 (5 bases). Germline V gene lookup returns CDR1 MDHEN and CDR2 SYDVKM. The V end was cut by 5 bases, the J end by 0 bases, with 8 bases between. This CDR3 is built from 14 residues. CDR3 sequence (DNA): TGTGCCAGCAGTCGGGACCTTAGCAATCAGCCCCAGCATTTT. Encoded protein: CASSRDLSNQPQHF. Full variable domain (remainder filled in from reference TRBV28 and TRBJ1-5): DVKVTQSSRYLVKRTGEKVFLECVQDMDHENMFWYRQDPGLGLRLIYFSYDVKMKEKGDIPEGYSVSREKKERFSLILESASTNQTSMYLCASSRDLSNQPQHFGDGTRLSIL.

The rearrangement uses TRBV4-1 and TRBJ1-5; a possible D gene is TRBD1 (5 bases). Deletions cut 2 bases from V and 7 bases from J, with 15 bases between. CDR1 and CDR2 (germline): MGHRA, YSYEKL. CDR3 length: 15 amino acids. DNA of the CDR3: TGCGCCAGCAGCCAAACGAAACAGGAATCCCAGCCCCAGCATTTT. This gives the protein CASSQTKQESQPQHF.

The chain has TRBV1 and TRBJ2-4; the table gives TRBD2 as D, unverified against the DNA. TRBV1 is deemed a pseudogene. The CDR3 has 14 residues. CDR3 nucleotide sequence: TGCACCTCGAATAGCGGGAGGGCCAAAAACATTCAGTACTTC. Protein sequence: CTSNSGRAKNIQYF.